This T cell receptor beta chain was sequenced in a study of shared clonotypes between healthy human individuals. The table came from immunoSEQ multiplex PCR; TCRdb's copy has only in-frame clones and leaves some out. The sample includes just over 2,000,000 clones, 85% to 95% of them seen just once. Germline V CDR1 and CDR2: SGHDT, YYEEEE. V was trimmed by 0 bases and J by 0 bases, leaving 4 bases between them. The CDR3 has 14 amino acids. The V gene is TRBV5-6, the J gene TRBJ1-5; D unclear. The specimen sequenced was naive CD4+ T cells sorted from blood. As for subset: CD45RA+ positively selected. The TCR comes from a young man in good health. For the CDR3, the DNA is TGTGCCAGCAGCTTGGGGAATAGCAATCAGCCCCAGCATTTT. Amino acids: CASSLGNSNQPQHF.